The 27 T cell receptor beta chains below all came from one sample that was sequenced in a study of T cells in Graves' hyperthyroidism and ophthalmopathy (dated by TCRdb to 2018 to 2020). The method was multiplex PCR. Sequencing instrument: Illumina HiSeq 2000. The TCR beta CDR3 regions were amplified from the RNA transcripts. The first round of RT-PCR for the TCR CDR3 was performed with the HTBI primer set and the Qiagen OneStep RT-PCR kit. The public reads were reprocessed in TCRdb via fastp at Q25 and MiXCR, keeping in-frame beta chains. Rows are unified per CDR3 protein, each entry keeping the most common DNA and genes. The sample table holds about 560,000 distinct CDR3 sequences, of which about 14% were seen once. The ten most abundant clones make up about 15% of the sample. Input material: blood. The receptors stem from a woman in her forties with Graves' hyperthyroidism.

This clonotype was recorded many times. V usage is TRBV20-1 and J usage is TRBJ2-2; D is possibly TRBD1 (5 bases). Germline V lookup: CDR1 DFQATT, CDR2 SNEGSKA (reference sequence). Trimming cost V 7 bases and J 4 bases, with 19 bases left between them. The CDR3 length is 15 residues. CDR3 DNA sequence: TGCAGTGTGGAGACCATACCTAGGGGCACCGGGGAGCTGTTTTTT. Protein product: CSVETIPRGTGELFF.

This chain connects TRBV4-1 to TRBJ2-3, with a tentative D call TRBD2 (5 bases). V was pared by 0 bases and J by 1 base, with 8 bases between. Germline CDR1 and CDR2: MGHRA and YSYEKL. This CDR3 is built from 15 residues. The CDR3 DNA reads TGCGCCAGCAGCCAAGAATGGGGAGGCACAGATACGCAGTATTTT. Translating gives CASSQEWGGTDTQYF.

At least ten counts were recorded for this clonotype. This chain connects TRBV20-1 to TRBJ1-2; TRBD1 agrees at 9 bases. V gave up 5 bases and J gave up 2 bases; unmatched junction bases: 9. The CDR3 covers 15 residues. CDR1 and CDR2 from the germline V gene are DFQATT and SNEGSKA (reference sequence). The CDR3 is CSAPFPDRGNYGYTF. CDR3 sequence (DNA): TGCAGTGCTCCCTTTCCGGACAGGGGCAACTATGGCTACACCTTC.

The chain combines TRBV9 with TRBJ2-6; D is uncertain. V lost 3 bases, J lost 4 bases, and 5 bases lay in between. There are 13 residues in the CDR3. CDR1 is SGDLS, CDR2 YYNGEE, per germline. CDR3 nucleotides: TGTGCCAGCAGCGCAAGAGGGGCCAACGTCCTGACTTTC. The encoded protein is CASSARGANVLTF.

V gene TRBV10-1 combines with J gene TRBJ2-7; TRBD2 aligns across 8 bases. Germline V lookup: CDR1 WNHNN, CDR2 SYGVQD (reference sequence). The CDR3 is 14 amino acids. V shed 4 bases, J shed 6 bases, and the junction held 8 bases outside the gene matches. CDR3 protein: CASSGAGAGAEQYF. The CDR3 nucleotides are TGCGCCAGCAGTGGAGCGGGAGCCGGGGCCGAGCAGTACTTC.

For this clonotype: A much larger clone is a single base away; this may be a read error. The chain carries TRBV5-6 and TRBJ2-1; 9 bases map to TRBD2. Looked up from germline, CDR1 is SGHDT and CDR2 is YYEEEE. The CDR3 contains 13 residues. The CDR3 nucleotides read TGTGCCAGCAGCTCTAGCGGGGAGAATGTGCAGTTCTTC. It translates to CASSSSGENVQFF.

This clonotype came up many times. This chain connects TRBV7-3 to TRBJ1-1, with D unclear. Germline CDR1 is SGHTA and CDR2 is FQGTGA. The CDR3 contains 14 residues. V gave up 2 bases and J gave up 2 bases, with 9 bases separating them. CDR3: CASSLSGYNTEAFF. The CDR3 DNA is TGTGCCAGCAGCTTATCAGGCTACAACACTGAAGCTTTCTTT.

This clonotype came up many times. CDR3 bases: TGTGCCTGGAATTGGGGGACAGGGACTGAAGCTTTCTTT. Its protein product is CAWNWGTGTEAFF. The genes are TRBV30 and TRBJ1-1, with TRBD1 identical over 9 bases. CDR1 GTSNPN and CDR2 SVGIG come from the germline V gene (reference sequence). V trimming: 4 bases; J trimming: 5 bases; junction bases outside the gene matches: 5. The CDR3 sequence is 13 residues long.

This clonotype was detected many times. The chain employs TRBV11-2 and TRBJ1-4; 8 bases line up with TRBD1. Germline V gives CDR1 SGHAT, CDR2 FQNNGV. CDR3 length: 14 residues. The V and J ends lost 5 bases and 5 bases, in that order; junction bases with no gene match: 4. The DNA for the CDR3 is TGTGCCAGCAGCAGGACAGGGATGAATGAAAAACTGTTTTTT. Its protein is CASSRTGMNEKLFF.

The chain carries TRBV28 and TRBJ1-6; TRBD1 matches at 7 bases. In germline, CDR1 is MDHEN, CDR2 SYDVKM. The junction had 11 bases not matched to a gene; V was cut back by 5 bases and J by 7 bases. This CDR3 region has 16 residues. The CDR3 protein is CASSPPGGQQNSPLHF. The DNA for the CDR3 is TGTGCCAGCAGTCCCCCTGGGGGACAGCAAAATTCACCCCTCCACTTT.

The table lists this clonotype with many counts. The chain has TRBV11-3 and TRBJ2-7; no definite D call. CDR1 is SGHNT, CDR2 YENEEA, per germline. The CDR3 spans 15 residues. Trimming pared 5 bases from V and 0 bases from J, leaving 14 bases between. The CDR3 sequence is CASSPRDASSYEQYF. In DNA, the CDR3 is TGTGCCAGCAGCCCCCGCGATGCGAGCTCCTACGAGCAGTACTTC.

V and J are TRBV7-9 and TRBJ2-1, with D perhaps TRBD1 or TRBD2 (5 bases each). Germline V gene sequence: CDR1 SEHNR, CDR2 FQNEAQ (reference sequence). This CDR3 region has 11 residues. The V end was cut by 5 bases, the J end by 10 bases, with 9 bases between. CDR3 amino acids: CASSLGTEQFF. In DNA form, the CDR3 reads TGTGCCAGCAGCCTCGGGACCGAGCAGTTCTTC. The whole variable domain, filled in from reference TRBV7-9 and TRBJ2-1, reads DTGVSQNPRHKITKRGQNVTFRCDPISEHNRLYWYRQTLGQGPEFLTYFQNEAQLEKSRLLSDRFSAERPKGSFSTLEIQRTEQGDSAMYLCASSLGTEQFFGPGTRLTVL.

This chain uses TRBV29-1 with TRBJ2-2; TRBD2 agrees at 8 bases. The CDR3 contains 13 residues. V was clipped by 4 bases and J by 3 bases; unmatched bases: 1. CDR1 SQVTM and CDR2 ANQGSEA come from the germline V gene. CDR3 sequence (DNA): TGCAGCGTTGCGGGAGGGGACACCGGGGAGCTGTTTTTT. The encoded protein is CSVAGGDTGELFF.

A note on this clonotype: This may be a read error, as it is one base from a much larger clone. This CDR3 reads CASSPLSQTNAEAFF. CDR3 DNA: TGTGCCAGCTCACCACTTAGCCAAACGAACGCTGAAGCTTTCTTT. The rearrangement joins TRBV18 to TRBJ1-1; D unresolved. CDR1 and CDR2 from the germline V gene are KGHSH and LQKENI. The CDR3 totals 15 residues. Variable domain in full (rest from reference TRBV18 and TRBJ1-1): NAGVMQNPRHLVRRRGQEARLRCSPMKGHSHVYWYRQLPEEGLKFMVYLQKENIIDESGMPKERFSAEFPKEGPSILRIQQVVRGDSAAYFCASSPLSQTNAEAFFGQGTRLTVV.

This clonotype has a count of ten or more. This sequence joins TRBV30 and TRBJ1-1; 7 nucleotides match TRBD1. This CDR3 has 13 residues. V shed 2 bases, J shed 1 base, and the junction held 1 base outside the gene matches. The germline V gene encodes CDR1 GTSNPN and CDR2 SVGIG (reference sequence). The DNA of the CDR3 is TGTGCCTGGAGTCACAGGGGGAACACTGAAGCTTTCTTT. Protein: CAWSHRGNTEAFF. The full variable domain, completed using reference TRBV30 and TRBJ1-1, is SQTIHQWPATLVQPVGSPLSLECTVEGTSNPNLYWYRQAAGRGLQLLFYSVGIGQISSEVPQNLSASRPQDRQFILSSKKLLLSDSGFYLCAWSHRGNTEAFFGQGTRLTVV.

In its sample, this clonotype was seen a few times. This sequence joins TRBV14 and TRBJ2-1, with 10 bases that match TRBD1. Trimming removed 3 bases from V and 5 bases from J; junction bases left unmatched: 4. The CDR3 totals 15 residues. Per germline, CDR1 SGHDN and CDR2 FVKESK. CDR3 sequence reads: CASSQTGGMDNEQFF. The CDR3 nucleotides are TGTGCCAGCAGCCAGACAGGGGGCATGGACAATGAGCAGTTCTTC.

In this sample, this clonotype turned up a few times. The V call is TRBV30, the J call TRBJ2-5; a weak D match, TRBD1 (5 bases). The CDR3 covers 16 residues. Germline V gene data show CDR1 as GTSNPN and CDR2 as SVGIG (reference sequence). V was clipped by 3 bases and J by 1 base, with 18 bases between them. In nucleotides, the CDR3 is TGTGCCTGGAGAACAGGAAAAACAAAAACCCAAGAGACCCAGTACTTC. Protein: CAWRTGKTKTQETQYF.

This clonotype occurred many times. The chain joins TRBV5-6 to TRBJ1-2; 10 bases line up with TRBD1. The germline V gene encodes CDR1 SGHDT and CDR2 YYEEEE. This CDR3 comprises 16 residues. Trimming removed 4 bases from V and 3 bases from J; junction bases left unmatched: 9. CDR3 region: CASSLFRDRGDYGYTF. DNA for the CDR3: TGTGCCAGCAGCCTATTCCGGGACAGGGGTGACTATGGCTACACCTTC.

This clonotype has at least ten counts. The genes are TRBV7-9 and TRBJ2-3, with 7 positions matching TRBD2. V gave up 4 bases and J gave up 1 base; unmatched junction bases: 5. This CDR3 comprises 15 residues. Germline-derived CDR1 and CDR2 are SEHNR and FQNEAQ (reference sequence). The CDR3 is CASSSPSGRTDTQYF. In DNA, the CDR3 is TGTGCCAGCAGCTCCCCTAGCGGCCGCACAGATACGCAGTATTTT.

For this clonotype: A read error is possible here, since a much larger clone lies one base away. The chain's CDR3 is CASPLSRDEQYF. The CDR3 coding sequence is TGTGCCAGCCCTCTAAGCAGGGACGAGCAGTACTTC. The chain has TRBV18 and TRBJ2-7, with D perhaps TRBD1 (5 bases). From germline, CDR1 is KGHSH and CDR2 LQKENI. This CDR3 contains 12 residues. V lost 8 bases and J 5 bases, leaving 13 bases between the germline ends.

This clonotype showed up many times. CDR3: CASIQGRGAGELFF. The CDR3 nucleotides are TGTGCCAGCATTCAGGGACGGGGCGCCGGGGAGCTGTTTTTT. The chain uses TRBV12-3 or TRBV12-4 and TRBJ2-2; the D call may be TRBD1 or TRBD2 (5 bases each). Trimming left V 7 bases short and J 6 bases short, with 15 bases between. The CDR3 covers 14 residues.

The CDR3 here is CASSNILATNNEQFF. CDR3 DNA sequence: TGTGCCAGTAGTAACATACTAGCGACCAACAATGAGCAGTTCTTC. The chain links TRBV19 to TRBJ2-1, with 7 bases aligning to TRBD2. Unmatched junction bases numbered 8, after V lost 4 bases and J lost 5 bases. This CDR3 has 15 residues. Germline loops: CDR1 LNHDA, CDR2 SQIVND (reference sequence).

This clonotype showed up just a few times. This sequence joins TRBV4-1 and TRBJ2-7; 7 nucleotides line up with TRBD1. V lost 2 bases and J lost 3; bases outside the gene matches: 4. Germline loops: CDR1 MGHRA, CDR2 YSYEKL. CDR3 length: 14 residues. CDR3 loop: CASSQTDRVYEQYF. The CDR3 DNA reads TGCGCCAGCAGCCAAACCGACAGGGTCTACGAGCAGTACTTC.

This clonotype was detected a few times. An end of the junction does not agree with germline; a read error may underlie this. The chain joins TRBV28 to TRBJ1-4; no definite D call. The germline V gene has CDR1 MDHEN and CDR2 SYDVKM. The CDR3 is 13 amino acids. The CDR3, as DNA: TGTGCCAGCAGTATTACAACTAATGAAAAACCGTTTTTT. This translates into CASSITTNEKPFF.

The V gene is TRBV12-3 or TRBV12-4, the J gene TRBJ1-4; 10 bases map to TRBD1. The CDR3 consists of 16 residues. With V trimmed by 7 bases and J by 8 bases, 13 bases remained unmatched. CDR3 bases: TGTGCCAGCACCTCTCTCCGACAGGGGGCATGGGAAAAACTGTTTTTT. This encodes CASTSLRQGAWEKLFF.

To note about this clonotype: This sequence may be a read error, since a much larger clone differs from it by one base. The chain recombines TRBV27 with TRBJ1-2; 7 bases fit TRBD1. CDR1 and CDR2 (germline): MNHEY, SMNVEV (reference sequence). This CDR3 contains 16 residues. The CDR3 spells CAGSAMGRGRDYGYTF. The CDR3 DNA reads TGTGCCGGCAGCGCAATGGGGAGGGGGCGCGACTATGGCTACACCTTC.

The table lists this clonotype with many counts. V is TRBV12-3 or TRBV12-4 and J is TRBJ2-1, with D perhaps TRBD1 or TRBD2 (5 bases each). CDR3 length: 13 residues. Trimming left V 4 bases short and J 10 bases short, with 14 bases between. The CDR3 reads CASSWGGGREQFF. CDR3 coding DNA: TGTGCCAGCAGTTGGGGCGGCGGGCGCGAGCAGTTCTTC.